This T cell receptor (beta chain) was profiled in a study of blood T cells in healthy people across ages. Study-wide findings and caveats: When one million T cells were used, diversity estimates were thought to be underestimates. Any changes in expanded clonotypes were possibly confounded, as donor CMV status remained unknown.

The authors ran a second PCR of about 7 to 11 cycles using a sample-barcoded 5' primer and a J-beta primer mix. A single record per CDR3 protein comes from TCRdb applying MiXCR to the 5' RACE reads. This sample has around 1,600,000 distinct CDR3 sequences; roughly two fifths occur once, and the top ten carry roughly 3.7%. Per the germline V gene, CDR1 is GTSNPN and CDR2 is SVGIG (reference sequence). V was cut by 0 bases and J by 13 bases, with 10 bases left in between. The CDR3 length is 11 residues. On this clonotype: Its matching antigen is unknown.

The chain links TRBV30 to TRBJ2-1; no clear D gene. The sample taken for sequencing was blood. The clonotype was recovered from a woman under 30 in good health. The CDR3 coding sequence is TGTGCCTGGAGTGTCCCCGGACCCCAGTTCTTC. Its translation is CAWSVPGPQFF.